A single sample gave rise to the 18 T cell receptor beta chains below, sequenced in a study of T cells in Graves' hyperthyroidism and ophthalmopathy. RNA transcripts served as the template for amplifying TCR beta CDR3 regions. During a first-round RT-PCR of the TCR CDR3, the HTBI primer set was used. MiXCR was run by TCRdb on the multiplex PCR reads, yielding one entry per CDR3 protein. In the table there are 400,000 or so distinct CDR3 sequences, roughly an eighth of which are singletons. The sequencing input was blood. These receptors were taken from a man between 45 and 60 years old with Graves' ophthalmopathy.

This clonotype was detected ten times or more. The chain links TRBV20-1 to TRBJ2-1, with a possible D match to TRBD2 (5 bases). The length of the CDR3 is 16 residues. V was trimmed by 0 bases and J by 0 bases, leaving 12 bases between them. Germline V gives CDR1 DFQATT, CDR2 SNEGSKA (reference sequence). The CDR3 DNA reads as TGCAGTGCTAGAGATTGGCGGGTGAGCTCCTACAATGAGCAGTTCTTC. The encoded protein is CSARDWRVSSYNEQFF.

The gene calls are TRBV11-2 and TRBJ1-1; D is undetermined. The CDR3 is 13 amino acids. Germline CDR1 SGHAT, CDR2 FQNNGV. Trimming stripped 5 bases from V and 7 bases from J, with 14 bases between. DNA for the CDR3: TGTGCCAGCAGCGCCGATCCGGGTGATGAAGCTTTCTTT. It translates to CASSADPGDEAFF. The full variable domain, in which reference TRBV11-2 and TRBJ1-1 provide the parts outside the CDR3, is EAGVAQSPRYKIIEKRQSVAFWCNPISGHATLYWYQQILGQGPKLLIQFQNNGVVDDSQLPKDRFSAERLKGVDSTLKIQPAKLEDSAVYLCASSADPGDEAFFGQGTRLTVV.

This clonotype was seen only a few times. This chain links TRBV5-6 with TRBJ2-3; no clear D gene. CDR3 size: 18 residues. Between the trimmed V and J ends, which lost 0 bases and 6 bases, there was a span of 23 bases. The germline gives CDR1 SGHDT, CDR2 YYEEEE. The CDR3 coding sequence is TGTGCCAGCAGCTTGGCCTCTAGTACTATCCCGGCGCTGGATACGCAGTATTTT. Translation gives CASSLASSTIPALDTQYF.

CDR3 DNA: TGTGCCAGCAGAGACGACCGTGGGGCCAACGTCCTGACTTTC. It encodes CASRDDRGANVLTF. The gene calls are TRBV3-1 and TRBJ2-6; D remains ambiguous. The CDR3 totals 14 residues. The V gene's germline CDR1 is LGHDT and CDR2 YNNKEL (reference sequence). Trimming took 6 bases from V and 3 from J, leaving 9 bases between them. Full variable domain (outside the CDR3, taken from reference TRBV3-1 and TRBJ2-6): DTAVSQTPKYLVTQMGNDKSIKCEQNLGHDTMYWYKQDSKKFLKIMFSYNNKELIINETVPNRFSPKSPDKAHLNLHINSLELGDSAVYFCASRDDRGANVLTFGAGSRLTVL.

This chain joins TRBV24-1 and TRBJ1-3, with a weak D call TRBD1 (5 bases). Looked up from germline, CDR1 is KGHDR and CDR2 is SFDVKD. Trimming pared 4 bases from V and 2 bases from J, leaving 11 bases between. The CDR3 covers 15 residues. The CDR3 DNA reads as TGTGCCACCAGTGACTCAGGGCCTGCTGGAAACACCATATATTTT. Protein product: CATSDSGPAGNTIYF.

This clonotype showed up many times. The chain links TRBV27 to TRBJ2-5, with D perhaps matching TRBD1 (5 bases). V was cut by 6 bases and J by 2 bases, with 16 bases left in between. Germline CDR1 reads MNHEY; CDR2 reads SMNVEV (reference sequence). The CDR3 is 15 residues long. CDR3 DNA: TGTGCCAGCAGAGTGTATCCAGGGTCACAAGAGACCCAGTACTTC. Its protein product is CASRVYPGSQETQYF.

The gene calls are TRBV7-2 and TRBJ1-5, with D uncertain. Germline V gene sequence: CDR1 SGHTA, CDR2 FQGNSA. V was shortened by 3 bases and J by 3 bases, with 12 bases between the two germline ends. The CDR3 is 15 amino acids. The CDR3 DNA follows: TGTGCCAGCAGCTTTGGCCAGGCAATCAATCAGCCCCAGCATTTT. This gives the protein CASSFGQAINQPQHF.

The V and J genes are TRBV4-1 and TRBJ2-5; D call uncertain. The germline V gene has CDR1 MGHRA and CDR2 YSYEKL. V lost 3 bases and J lost 7, with 18 bases in between. The CDR3 has 15 amino acids. CDR3 loop: CASSQAALLGGTQYF. The CDR3 DNA is TGCGCCAGCAGCCAGGCAGCTCTCTTGGGTGGGACCCAGTACTTC.

This clonotype has a handful of counts. The chain is built from TRBV7-9 and TRBJ1-3; D is ambiguous. CDR3 size: 14 residues. V lost 1 base and J lost 0, with 4 bases in between. Looked up from germline, CDR1 is SEHNR and CDR2 is FQNEAQ (reference sequence). The CDR3 loop reads CASSLDVSGNTIYF. In DNA, the CDR3 is TGTGCCAGCAGCTTAGATGTCTCTGGAAACACCATATATTTT. Full variable domain (rest looked up from reference TRBV7-9 and TRBJ1-3): DTGVSQNPRHKITKRGQNVTFRCDPISEHNRLYWYRQTLGQGPEFLTYFQNEAQLEKSRLLSDRFSAERPKGSFSTLEIQRTEQGDSAMYLCASSLDVSGNTIYFGEGSWLTVV.

The gene calls are TRBV6-2 or TRBV6-3 and TRBJ2-1; 7 bases fit TRBD2. This CDR3 contains 14 residues. Losses at the gene ends were 7 bases for V and 7 bases for J; bases not matched to a gene: 10. The germline V gene has CDR1 MNHEY and CDR2 SVGEGT. CDR3 in DNA: TGTGCCAGCAATCCTAGCGGAGGTCCGAATGAGCAGTTCTTC. This encodes CASNPSGGPNEQFF.

V and J are TRBV6-2 or TRBV6-3 and TRBJ2-3; perhaps TRBD2 as D (5 bases). This CDR3 is 13 amino acids long. V was shortened by 8 bases and J by 2 bases, with 11 bases between the two germline ends. Germline V gene lookup returns CDR1 MNHEY and CDR2 SVGEGT. Written as DNA, the CDR3 is TGTGCCAGCCTGGCGGGTTACACAGATACGCAGTATTTT. It yields the protein CASLAGYTDTQYF.

This clonotype has just a few counts. The chain combines TRBV20-1 with TRBJ2-2, with a tentative D call TRBD1 (6 bases). V was clipped by 3 bases and J by 7 bases, with 12 bases between them. The CDR3 spans 13 residues. CDR1 and CDR2 from the germline V gene are DFQATT and SNEGSKA (reference sequence). The CDR3 is CSASFRGGGELFF. The DNA for the CDR3 is TGCAGTGCTAGTTTCAGGGGTGGCGGGGAGCTGTTTTTT.

About this clonotype: Since a much larger clone is just one base distant, this may be a read error. Here the CDR3 omits its conserved ending phenylalanine or tryptophan, so a read error is the likely source. The chain carries TRBV27 and TRBJ1-1; 10 bases line up with TRBD1. The CDR3 runs to 16 residues. Germline trimming cut 4 bases from V and 0 bases from J; bases unmatched to any gene: 5. CDR1 MNHEY and CDR2 SMNVEV come from the germline V gene (reference sequence). The CDR3 DNA reads TGTGCCAGCAGTTCATGGACAGGGGGGATGAACACTGAAGCTTTCCTT. Its translation: CASSSWTGGMNTEAFL.

The chain is built from TRBV27 and TRBJ1-5, with TRBD1 matching 7 bases. J was trimmed by 4 bases and V by 5 bases; bases with no gene match: 8. This CDR3 is 15 amino acids long. Germline loops: CDR1 MNHEY, CDR2 SMNVEV (reference sequence). The CDR3 coding sequence is TGTGCCAGCAGTCAATATCCGGGACAGAATCAGCCCCAGCATTTT. It codes for CASSQYPGQNQPQHF.

The chain uses TRBV12-3 or TRBV12-4 and TRBJ1-2; 10 bases agree with TRBD1. This CDR3 is 14 amino acids long. With 3 bases clipped from V and 6 bases from J, the junction kept 4 bases outside the gene matches. The CDR3 DNA reads as TGTGCCAGCAGTTTCAGACAGGGGGCGCATGGCTACACCTTC. Translation: CASSFRQGAHGYTF.

This clonotype has at least ten counts. V and J are TRBV3-1 and TRBJ1-1, with no clear D. The CDR3 sequence is 15 residues long. CDR1 is LGHDT and CDR2 is YNNKEL in the germline V gene (reference sequence). The ends were cut back, 1 base at V and 1 base at J, with 10 bases in the middle. CDR3 in amino acids: CASSQGTGRNTEAFF. The CDR3 DNA reads TGTGCCAGCAGCCAAGGGACGGGGAGGAACACTGAAGCTTTCTTT.

Only a few counts were recorded for this clonotype. The V call is TRBV5-1, the J call TRBJ2-1, with 10 bases lining up with TRBD2. The junction had 15 bases not matched to a gene; V was cut back by 0 bases and J by 0 bases. The CDR3 length is 21 residues. CDR1 is SGHRS, CDR2 YFSETQ, per germline. The DNA for the CDR3 is TGCGCCAGCAGCTTGGGGGTAGCGGGAGGACTATACCCACCCTCCTACAATGAGCAGTTCTTC. Translated, it gives CASSLGVAGGLYPPSYNEQFF.

The chain recombines TRBV24-1 with TRBJ2-7, with a possible D match to TRBD2 (6 bases). This CDR3 has 15 amino acids. With 3 bases removed from V and 2 bases from J, the gap between germline ends came to 13 bases. CDR1 KGHDR and CDR2 SFDVKD come from the germline V gene. The CDR3 nucleotides read TGTGCCACCAGTGATCGCCGGGACTCAACCTACGAGCAGTACTTC. It codes for CATSDRRDSTYEQYF.